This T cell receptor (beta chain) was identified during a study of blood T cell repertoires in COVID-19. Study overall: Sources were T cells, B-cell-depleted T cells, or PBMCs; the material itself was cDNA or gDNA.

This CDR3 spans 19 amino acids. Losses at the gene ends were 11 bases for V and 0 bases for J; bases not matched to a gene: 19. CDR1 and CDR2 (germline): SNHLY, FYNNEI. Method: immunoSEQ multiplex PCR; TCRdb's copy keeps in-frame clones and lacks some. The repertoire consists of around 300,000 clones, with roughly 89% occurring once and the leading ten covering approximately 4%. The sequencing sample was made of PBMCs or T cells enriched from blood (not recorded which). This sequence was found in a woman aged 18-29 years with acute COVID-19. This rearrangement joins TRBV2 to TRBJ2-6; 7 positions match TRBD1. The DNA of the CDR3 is TGTGCCCGAAGGCTTGTCCGGGACAGAAAGCTCTCTGGGGCCAACGTCCTGACTTTC. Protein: CARRLVRDRKLSGANVLTF.